This T cell receptor (beta chain) originates from a study of T cells in Graves' hyperthyroidism and ophthalmopathy. The CDR3 contains 12 residues. Germline V gene sequence: CDR1 SEHNR, CDR2 FQNEAQ (reference sequence). V lost 5 bases, J lost 8 bases, and 12 bases lay in between. This clonotype was observed many times. Researchers took RNA transcripts and amplified the TCR beta CDR3 regions from them. In the first-round RT-PCR of the TCR CDR3, the HTBI primer set was used. TCRdb ran MiXCR on the multiplex PCR reads and lists one entry per CDR3 protein. Of hundreds of thousands of distinct CDR3 sequences listed, under 45% were seen once; the top ten hold around 30%. Exclusion followed for patients with uncontrolled infection, other autoimmune disease, pregnancy or lactation.

This sequence was found in a woman between 35 and 50 years old with Graves' hyperthyroidism. The sample comprised blood. The gene calls are TRBV7-9 and TRBJ1-2, with D uncertain. CDR3 coding DNA: TGTGCCAGCAGCCCCGAGTTGGGGGGCTACACCTTC. Protein: CASSPELGGYTF.